The clone carrying this T cell receptor (beta chain) has only a few counts. TCRdb processed the RT-PCR reads anew with MiXCR; each CDR3 protein has one entry. Of around 700,000 distinct CDR3 sequences in the sample, 14% were seen once. The V end was cut by 0 bases, the J end by 4 bases, with 7 bases between. The germline V gene has CDR1 SGHKS and CDR2 YYEKEE (reference sequence). This CDR3 comprises 13 residues. The chain is built from TRBV5-5 and TRBJ1-2; D remains unclear. Specimen: memory CD4+ T cells from blood. The receptor was isolated from a female donor in good health, serving as a healthy control. CDR3 DNA sequence: TGTGCCAGCAGCTTGGATTCAGTCTATGGCTACACCTTC. Amino acids: CASSLDSVYGYTF.